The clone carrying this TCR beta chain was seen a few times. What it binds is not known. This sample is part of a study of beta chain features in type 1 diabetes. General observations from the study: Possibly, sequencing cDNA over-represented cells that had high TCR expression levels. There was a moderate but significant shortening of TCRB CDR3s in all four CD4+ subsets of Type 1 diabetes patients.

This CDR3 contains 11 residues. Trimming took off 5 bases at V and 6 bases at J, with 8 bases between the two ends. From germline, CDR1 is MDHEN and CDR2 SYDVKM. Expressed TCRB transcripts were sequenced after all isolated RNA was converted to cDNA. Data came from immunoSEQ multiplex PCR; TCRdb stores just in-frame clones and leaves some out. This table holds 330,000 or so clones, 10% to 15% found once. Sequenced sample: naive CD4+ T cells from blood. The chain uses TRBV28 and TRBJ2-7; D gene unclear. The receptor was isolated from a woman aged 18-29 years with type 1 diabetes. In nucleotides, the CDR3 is TGTGCCAGCAGTCTAATCGGCGAGCAGTACTTC. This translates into CASSLIGEQYF. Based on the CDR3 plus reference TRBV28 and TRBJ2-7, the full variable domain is DVKVTQSSRYLVKRTGEKVFLECVQDMDHENMFWYRQDPGLGLRLIYFSYDVKMKEKGDIPEGYSVSREKKERFSLILESASTNQTSMYLCASSLIGEQYFGPGTRLTVT.